These 27 T cell receptor beta chains share one sample of origin, sequenced in a study of blood T cell repertoires in COVID-19. Only in-frame clones appear in the TCRdb table, and some are missing; sequencing was by immunoSEQ multiplex PCR. The repertoire has some 130,000 clones, roughly 78% of them found once; the top ten carry over 5%. Sequenced input: PBMCs or T cells enriched from blood (not recorded which). The receptors shown here come from a woman aged 45-59 years who had recovered from COVID-19.

J is TRBJ2-2 and V is TRBV4-1; weak D call: TRBD1 (8 bases). In germline, CDR1 is MGHRA, CDR2 YSYEKL. The V end was cut by 6 bases, the J end by 7 bases, with 21 bases between. CDR3 length equals 16 residues. The DNA for the CDR3 is TGCGCCAGCAGTGACCGAGGACAGGGAGGGATCGGGGAGCTGTTTTTT. Its translation: CASSDRGQGGIGELFF.

The chain couples TRBV5-4 to TRBJ2-5; 7 bases are shared with TRBD1. The germline gives CDR1 SGHNT, CDR2 YYREEE (reference sequence). The CDR3 is 14 residues long. The junction had 8 bases not matched to a gene; V was cut back by 4 bases and J by 5 bases. The CDR3 bases are TGTGCCAGCAGCCAAGGGGGCTCTTACGAGACCCAGTACTTC. This sequence encodes CASSQGGSYETQYF.

The chain joins TRBV2 to TRBJ1-4, with 7 bases fitting TRBD1. Per germline, CDR1 SNHLY and CDR2 FYNNEI. The CDR3 covers 14 residues. The ends lost 6 bases at V and 5 bases at J; junction bases unmatched: 6. The DNA of the CDR3 is TGTGCCAGCAGACCCGGGACAGTCAATGAAAAACTGTTTTTT. Translated, it gives CASRPGTVNEKLFF.

J is TRBJ1-1 and V is TRBV30, with D tentatively TRBD1 (5 bases). This CDR3 comprises 14 residues. Trimming removed 3 bases from V and 2 bases from J, with 13 bases in between. Germline V gene lookup returns CDR1 GTSNPN and CDR2 SVGIG (reference sequence). CDR3 protein: CAWRINRRNTEAFF. CDR3 in DNA: TGTGCCTGGAGAATAAACAGGAGAAACACTGAAGCTTTCTTT.

This CDR3 is CASSLTSGYEQYF. CDR3 coding DNA: TGTGCCAGCAGCCTGACTAGCGGGTACGAGCAGTACTTC. The rearrangement links TRBV3-1 (or the pseudogene TRBV3-2) to TRBJ2-7; 10 nucleotides match TRBD2. V shed 4 bases, J shed 4 bases, and the junction held 1 base outside the gene matches. The CDR3 is 13 amino acids. Germline V gene lookup returns CDR1 LGHDT and CDR2 YNNKEL (reference sequence).

The gene calls are TRBV7-9 and TRBJ1-2; 7 bases match TRBD1. Germline-derived CDR1 and CDR2 are SEHNR and FQNEAQ (reference sequence). This CDR3 has 13 residues. Germline trimming cut 5 bases from V and 6 bases from J; bases unmatched to any gene: 6. In DNA, the CDR3 is TGTGCCAGCAGCCCCCAGGGGGTGGATGGCTACACCTTC. It translates to CASSPQGVDGYTF.

V is TRBV7-6 and J is TRBJ2-2; 8 bases map to TRBD2. This CDR3 is 14 amino acids long. CDR1 is SGHVS, CDR2 FNYEAQ, per germline. J was trimmed by 2 bases and V by 9 bases; bases with no gene match: 5. CDR3 in DNA: TGTGCCAGTTCGAGCGGGGGCAACACCGGGGAGCTGTTTTTT. Amino acids: CASSSGGNTGELFF.

The rearrangement links TRBV18 to TRBJ2-3; 7 bases match TRBD1. Germline assignment: CDR1 KGHSH and CDR2 LQKENI. The V segment lost 6 bases and the J segment 0 bases; nucleotides outside the gene matches: 3. This CDR3 comprises 14 residues. The CDR3 nucleotides are TGTGCCAGCTCGGGACAGTCTAGCACAGATACGCAGTATTTT. It encodes CASSGQSSTDTQYF. Using reference TRBV18 and TRBJ2-3 for the parts outside the CDR3, the full variable domain is NAGVMQNPRHLVRRRGQEARLRCSPMKGHSHVYWYRQLPEEGLKFMVYLQKENIIDESGMPKERFSAEFPKEGPSILRIQQVVRGDSAAYFCASSGQSSTDTQYFGPGTRLTVL.

The gene calls are TRBV11-2 and TRBJ2-7, with a weak D call TRBD2 (7 bases). CDR1 is SGHAT, CDR2 FQNNGV, per germline. V shed 0 bases and J shed 0 bases, with 21 bases lying between them. The CDR3 runs 19 residues. The CDR3 DNA is TGTGCCAGCAGCTTAGAGCGGGGGTCCCAGGGGACGATCTCCTACGAGCAGTACGTC. Its protein is CASSLERGSQGTISYEQYV.

The V gene is TRBV28, the J gene TRBJ2-7; the D gene is possibly TRBD1 (5 bases). CDR3 size: 12 residues. CDR1 is MDHEN and CDR2 is SYDVKM in the germline V gene. Trimming removed 6 bases from V and 1 base from J, with 7 bases in between. The CDR3 region has the DNA TGTGCCAGCAGCACAGGTTCCTACGAGCAGTACGTC. Protein sequence: CASSTGSYEQYV.

The chain has TRBV6-5 and TRBJ1-4; D perhaps matches TRBD1 (6 bases). Per the germline V gene, CDR1 is MNHEY and CDR2 is SVGAGI. Between the trimmed V and J ends, which lost 0 bases and 7 bases, there was a span of 15 bases. The CDR3 has 16 amino acids. The CDR3 DNA follows: TGTGCCAGCAGTTACTCGGGATTGGGGGCAGGTGAAAAACTGTTTTTT. As protein: CASSYSGLGAGEKLFF.

The V gene is TRBV5-1, the J gene TRBJ2-3; possibly TRBD2 for D (5 bases). The CDR3 consists of 16 residues. V was cut by 2 bases and J by 2 bases, with 15 bases left in between. Germline V gene lookup returns CDR1 SGHRS and CDR2 YFSETQ. CDR3 sequence reads: CASSFRQATTTDTQYF. The CDR3 DNA is TGCGCCAGCAGCTTCCGACAAGCGACTACCACAGATACGCAGTATTTT.

V is TRBV10-2 and J is TRBJ2-7, with TRBD1 identical over 7 bases. This CDR3 has 12 amino acids. Germline lookup yields CDR1 WSHSY and CDR2 SAAADI. V gave up 2 bases and J gave up 7 bases; unmatched junction bases: 2. In nucleotides, the CDR3 is TGCGCCAGCAGTGAGCTCAGGGGGGAGCAGTACTTC. Translation: CASSELRGEQYF.

This clone was observed a single time. V is TRBV4-1 and J is TRBJ2-4; 9 bases are shared with TRBD2. After removal of 0 bases from V and 1 base from J, the junction contained 13 bases not matched to a gene. CDR3 size: 20 residues. Germline CDR1 reads MGHRA; CDR2 reads YSYEKL. The CDR3 sequence: CASSQDPGAGGQEAKNIQYF. The CDR3 DNA is TGCGCCAGCAGCCAAGATCCGGGGGCGGGGGGGCAAGAGGCCAAAAACATTCAGTACTTC.

This chain uses TRBV27 with TRBJ1-1; D remains unclear. The V gene's germline CDR1 is MNHEY and CDR2 SMNVEV (reference sequence). The V end was cut by 4 bases, the J end by 0 bases, with 6 bases between. The CDR3 covers 13 residues. The CDR3 here is CASSSRMNTEAFF. The CDR3 nucleotides read TGTGCCAGCAGTTCGCGGATGAACACTGAAGCTTTCTTT.

For this clone: Other nucleotide sequences in the sample specify the same CDR3. This rearrangement joins TRBV18 to TRBJ1-1; a possible D gene is TRBD1 (5 bases). The germline gives CDR1 KGHSH, CDR2 LQKENI. The CDR3 has 14 residues. V was shortened by 3 bases and J by 5 bases, with 13 bases between the two germline ends. The chain's CDR3 is CASSPRAGETEAFF. Here the CDR3 DNA reads TGTGCCAGCTCACCCCGGGCGGGGGAAACTGAAGCTTTCTTT.

The genes are TRBV5-6 and TRBJ1-1, with TRBD1 identical over 9 bases. Germline trimming cut 3 bases from V and 2 bases from J; bases unmatched to any gene: 5. The CDR3 consists of 15 residues. Germline CDR1 is SGHDT and CDR2 is YYEEEE. The CDR3 nucleotides are TGTGCCAGCAGCTCGTTGGGACAGGGAAACACTGAAGCTTTCTTT. It is translated as CASSSLGQGNTEAFF.

This clone was seen more than once but under ten times. The chain links TRBV29-1 to TRBJ1-5; 7 bases fit TRBD1. CDR1 SQVTM and CDR2 ANQGSEA come from the germline V gene. This CDR3 has 13 residues. V shed 7 bases, J shed 5 bases, and the junction held 8 bases outside the gene matches. CDR3 in amino acids: CSGATGLHQPQHF. The CDR3 DNA is TGCAGCGGCGCGACAGGGTTGCATCAGCCCCAGCATTTT. Full variable domain (outside the CDR3, taken from reference TRBV29-1 and TRBJ1-5): SAVISQKPSRDICQRGTSLTIQCQVDSQVTMMFWYRQQPGQSLTLIATANQGSEATYESGFVIDKFPISRPNLTFSTLTVSNMSPEDSSIYLCSGATGLHQPQHFGDGTRLSIL.

The chain is built from TRBV10-3 and TRBJ1-1; D may be TRBD1 (6 bases). CDR3 length: 13 amino acids. Germline CDR1 is ENHRY and CDR2 is SYGVKD. The germline V and J ends were trimmed by 6 bases and 6 bases, with 14 bases remaining between them. The CDR3 is CAISPRGRSEAFF. The CDR3 nucleotides read TGTGCCATCAGCCCCAGGGGTAGGTCTGAAGCTTTCTTT.

J is TRBJ1-1 and V is TRBV19; D perhaps matches TRBD1 (5 bases). The CDR3 is 14 residues long. Germline V gene lookup returns CDR1 LNHDA and CDR2 SQIVND (reference sequence). The ends were cut back, 7 bases at V and 7 bases at J, with 19 bases in the middle. Here the CDR3 DNA reads TGTGCCAGTATCGACGTCCGGGGGACCTATGAAGCTTTCTTT. This encodes CASIDVRGTYEAFF.

The rearrangement uses TRBV9 and TRBJ1-6; 7 nucleotides align to TRBD1. J was trimmed by 7 bases and V by 1 base; bases with no gene match: 2. The CDR3 has 14 amino acids. Germline assignment: CDR1 SGDLS and CDR2 YYNGEE. The CDR3 DNA sequence: TGTGCCAGCAGCGTACTACAGGGGAATTCACCCCTCCACTTT. Its protein product is CASSVLQGNSPLHF.

V and J are TRBV7-9 and TRBJ1-1; D may be TRBD1 (5 bases). This CDR3 has 12 residues. V lost 5 bases and J 8 bases, leaving 12 bases between the germline ends. The germline V gene encodes CDR1 SEHNR and CDR2 FQNEAQ (reference sequence). CDR3 DNA sequence: TGTGCCAGCAGCCGGGGGATCGCAGAAGCTTTCTTT. It is translated as CASSRGIAEAFF.

The chain uses TRBV19 and TRBJ1-4; TRBD1 matches 8 bases. The CDR3 spans 15 residues. Trimming cost V 4 bases and J 8 bases; bases outside gene matches: 9. Germline V lookup: CDR1 LNHDA, CDR2 SQIVND (reference sequence). This CDR3 is CASSKRTGMKEKLFF. DNA of the CDR3: TGTGCCAGTAGTAAGCGGACAGGGATGAAGGAAAAACTGTTTTTT.

The CDR3 DNA follows: TGTGCCAGTAGTACCGGGACATCGGCCCAAAAACTGTTTTTT. It is translated as CASSTGTSAQKLFF. This chain uses TRBV19 with TRBJ1-4, with D possibly matching TRBD1 (6 bases). Trimming took off 4 bases at V and 9 bases at J, with 15 bases between the two ends. The CDR3 extends over 14 amino acids. Germline V gene sequence: CDR1 LNHDA, CDR2 SQIVND (reference sequence).

There are a few counts of this clone. V gene TRBV5-5 combines with J gene TRBJ2-7, with a possible D match to TRBD2 (5 bases). The CDR3 runs to 14 residues. Germline-derived CDR1 and CDR2 are SGHKS and YYEKEE (reference sequence). The ends were cut back, 0 bases at V and 3 bases at J, with 10 bases in the middle. The CDR3 region is CASSLDGLYYEQYF. The CDR3 region has the DNA TGTGCCAGCAGCTTGGATGGACTGTACTACGAGCAGTACTTC.

The rearrangement joins TRBV7-9 to TRBJ2-7; 9 nucleotides line up with TRBD1. Trimming took 2 bases from V and 2 from J; bases not matched to a gene: 7. The CDR3 sequence is 16 residues long. Germline lookup yields CDR1 SEHNR and CDR2 FQNEAQ (reference sequence). CDR3 protein: CASSLQPGTGTYEQYF. CDR3 coding DNA: TGTGCCAGCAGCTTACAACCCGGGACAGGGACCTACGAGCAGTACTTC.

J is TRBJ2-3 and V is TRBV27; 8 bases agree with TRBD1. V dropped 2 bases and J dropped 3; count of bases not matched to a gene: 7. Looked up from germline, CDR1 is MNHEY and CDR2 is SMNVEV (reference sequence). This CDR3 is built from 16 residues. The CDR3 bases are TGTGCCAGCAGTTTAAGGAGACAGGGGTCAACAGATACGCAGTATTTT. Protein: CASSLRRQGSTDTQYF.